A selection of T cell receptor beta chains follows, all from one sample in a study of blood T cell repertoires in COVID-19. Sequencing was performed with immunoSEQ multiplex PCR; in TCRdb, only in-frame clones are kept and a portion is missing. The sample has 280,000 or so clones; over 75% are singletons. Input material: peripheral blood. These receptors all come from a woman aged 55 to 70 with acute or convalescent COVID-19. Both conserved end residues are part of each CDR3. A D gene is named only where the DNA matches it firmly. Rows may omit the clone size; those that give it use once, few, many or a size class.

v_call: TRBV5-4
d_call: TRBD1
j_call: TRBJ2-1
clone_size: NA
cdr3_aa: CASNPGQAYNEQFF
cdr3_nt: TGTGCCAGCAATCCGGGACAGGCCTACAATGAGCAGTTCTTC

v_call: TRBV11-2
d_call: NA
j_call: TRBJ2-3
clone_size: NA
cdr3_aa: CASSQPGSSTDTQYF
cdr3_nt: TGTGCCAGCAGCCAGCCGGGTTCTAGCACAGATACGCAGTATTTT

v_call: TRBV4-2
d_call: TRBD1
j_call: TRBJ1-2
clone_size: NA
cdr3_aa: CASSSSDRETGYTF
cdr3_nt: TGTGCCAGCAGCTCCTCCGACAGGGAGACTGGCTACACCTTC

v_call: TRBV11-1
d_call: TRBD1
j_call: TRBJ2-3
clone_size: once
cdr3_aa: CASSLEGGRNTQYF
cdr3_nt: TGTGCCAGCAGCTTAGAAGGGGGCAGGAATACGCAGTATTTT

v_call: TRBV30
d_call: TRBD2
j_call: TRBJ2-1
clone_size: NA
cdr3_aa: CAWSPAGGLGSYNEQFF
cdr3_nt: TGTGCCTGGAGTCCAGCGGGAGGGCTGGGCTCCTACAATGAGCAGTTCTTC

v_call: TRBV19
d_call: NA
j_call: TRBJ2-5
clone_size: NA
cdr3_aa: CASSIRGIQETQYF
cdr3_nt: TGTGCCAGTAGTATTAGGGGGATACAAGAGACCCAGTACTTC

v_call: TRBV27
d_call: NA
j_call: TRBJ2-2
clone_size: NA
cdr3_aa: CASSPPHRDTGELFF
cdr3_nt: TGTGCCAGCAGTCCACCTCACAGGGACACCGGGGAGCTGTTTTTT

v_call: TRBV6-5
d_call: NA
j_call: TRBJ1-3
clone_size: NA
cdr3_aa: CASTLGGGGNTIYF
cdr3_nt: TGTGCCAGCACTTTAGGGGGGGGTGGAAACACCATATATTTT

v_call: TRBV2
d_call: TRBD1
j_call: TRBJ1-1
clone_size: NA
cdr3_aa: CASSGTGTGGSEAFF
cdr3_nt: TGTGCCAGCAGTGGGACCGGGACAGGGGGCTCTGAAGCTTTCTTT

v_call: TRBV9
d_call: TRBD1
j_call: TRBJ1-5
clone_size: once
cdr3_aa: CASSSGQGANKAGQPQHF
cdr3_nt: TGTGCCAGCAGCTCGGGACAGGGGGCGAATAAGGCTGGTCAGCCCCAGCATTTT

v_call: TRBV28
d_call: TRBD1
j_call: TRBJ2-1
clone_size: NA
cdr3_aa: CASSWTGDEQFF
cdr3_nt: TGTGCCAGCAGTTGGACAGGCGATGAGCAGTTCTTC

v_call: TRBV9
d_call: NA
j_call: TRBJ2-4
clone_size: NA
cdr3_aa: CASSAQAGVAKNIQYF
cdr3_nt: TGTGCCAGCAGCGCCCAGGCAGGGGTTGCCAAAAACATTCAGTACTTC

v_call: TRBV9
d_call: TRBD2
j_call: TRBJ2-3
clone_size: few
cdr3_aa: CASSVGAGGLTDTQYF
cdr3_nt: TGTGCCAGCAGCGTAGGAGCGGGGGGACTCACAGATACGCAGTATTTT

v_call: TRBV9
d_call: TRBD1
j_call: TRBJ2-1
clone_size: NA
cdr3_aa: CASSERQGRNEQFF
cdr3_nt: TGTGCCAGCAGCGAGAGACAGGGTCGGAATGAGCAGTTCTTC

v_call: TRBV7-3
d_call: TRBD2
j_call: TRBJ2-3
clone_size: NA
cdr3_aa: CASGVSGSTDTQYF
cdr3_nt: TGTGCCAGTGGGGTTAGCGGGTCCACAGATACGCAGTATTTT

v_call: TRBV24-1
d_call: TRBD2
j_call: TRBJ2-3
clone_size: NA
cdr3_aa: CATSAGTSGDTDTQYF
cdr3_nt: TGTGCCACCAGTGCCGGGACTAGCGGAGACACAGATACGCAGTATTTT

v_call: TRBV9
d_call: NA
j_call: TRBJ2-1
clone_size: NA
cdr3_aa: CASTVGLTGVEEQFF
cdr3_nt: TGTGCCAGCACCGTTGGACTAACGGGAGTTGAGGAGCAGTTCTTC

v_call: TRBV9
d_call: TRBD2
j_call: TRBJ2-5
clone_size: NA
cdr3_aa: CASSEGLAGGLEETQYF
cdr3_nt: TGTGCCAGCAGCGAAGGACTAGCGGGAGGGTTGGAAGAGACCCAGTACTTC

v_call: TRBV19
d_call: TRBD1
j_call: TRBJ1-1
clone_size: NA
cdr3_aa: CASSSDRGGTEAFF
cdr3_nt: TGTGCCAGTAGCTCCGACAGGGGAGGGACTGAAGCTTTCTTT

v_call: TRBV3-1/TRBV3-2
d_call: TRBD1
j_call: TRBJ1-6
clone_size: NA
cdr3_aa: CASSPYQLDRGLENSPLHF
cdr3_nt: TGTGCCAGCAGCCCTTATCAGCTGGACAGGGGGCTAGAGAATTCACCCCTCCACTTT

v_call: TRBV6-5
d_call: NA
j_call: TRBJ1-5
clone_size: NA
cdr3_aa: CASSGWKAGQPQHF
cdr3_nt: TGTGCCAGCAGCGGCTGGAAGGCGGGACAGCCCCAGCATTTT

v_call: TRBV28
d_call: NA
j_call: TRBJ1-4
clone_size: NA
cdr3_aa: CASSQRQITNEKLFF
cdr3_nt: TGTGCCAGCAGTCAACGACAGATTACTAATGAAAAACTGTTTTTT

v_call: TRBV4-2
d_call: NA
j_call: TRBJ2-5
clone_size: NA
cdr3_aa: CASSQDQGGGSGETQYF
cdr3_nt: TGTGCCAGCAGCCAAGATCAGGGGGGAGGTTCGGGAGAGACCCAGTACTTC

v_call: TRBV3-1/TRBV3-2
d_call: NA
j_call: TRBJ1-3
clone_size: NA
cdr3_aa: CASSQDSGGANTIYF
cdr3_nt: TGTGCCAGCAGCCAAGATAGCGGCGGCGCGAACACCATATATTTT

v_call: TRBV5-1
d_call: TRBD1
j_call: TRBJ1-5
clone_size: few
cdr3_aa: CASRLGSGTGVDQPQHF
cdr3_nt: TGCGCCAGCAGGCTCGGTAGTGGGACAGGGGTGGATCAGCCCCAGCATTTT

v_call: TRBV7-2
d_call: NA
j_call: TRBJ2-7
clone_size: NA
cdr3_aa: CASSLEVLGEGYF
cdr3_nt: TGTGCCAGCAGCTTAGAGGTTTTGGGAGAGGGGTACTTC

v_call: TRBV27
d_call: TRBD1
j_call: TRBJ1-2
clone_size: NA
cdr3_aa: CASSVGGGGYTF
cdr3_nt: TGTGCCAGCAGCGTAGGGGGCGGAGGCTACACCTTC

v_call: TRBV2
d_call: TRBD2
j_call: TRBJ2-1
clone_size: NA
cdr3_aa: CASKAGSGDEQFF
cdr3_nt: TGTGCCAGCAAAGCGGGGTCCGGCGATGAGCAGTTCTTC

v_call: TRBV28
d_call: NA
j_call: TRBJ2-7
clone_size: NA
cdr3_aa: CASSSIRDTLGNEQYF
cdr3_nt: TGTGCCAGCAGTTCCATCCGGGACACCCTAGGCAACGAGCAGTACTTC

v_call: TRBV5-5
d_call: NA
j_call: TRBJ1-4
clone_size: NA
cdr3_aa: CASSLGAVLSTNEKLFF
cdr3_nt: TGTGCCAGCAGCTTGGGGGCAGTTCTCTCAACTAATGAAAAACTGTTTTTT

v_call: TRBV21-1
d_call: NA
j_call: TRBJ2-2
clone_size: NA
cdr3_aa: CASSEPEDGELFF
cdr3_nt: TGTGCCAGCAGCGAGCCGGAGGACGGGGAGCTGTTTTTT

v_call: TRBV9
d_call: NA
j_call: TRBJ2-7
clone_size: NA
cdr3_aa: CASSVGFSSYEQYF
cdr3_nt: TGTGCCAGCAGCGTAGGTTTCAGCTCCTACGAGCAGTACTTC

v_call: TRBV7-2
d_call: TRBD2
j_call: TRBJ2-3
clone_size: NA
cdr3_aa: CASSSLAGGPDTQYF
cdr3_nt: TGTGCCAGCAGCTCACTAGCGGGGGGGCCAGATACGCAGTATTTT

v_call: TRBV10-3
d_call: NA
j_call: TRBJ1-1
clone_size: NA
cdr3_aa: CAISTGRENTEAFF
cdr3_nt: TGTGCCATCAGTACGGGGCGGGAAAACACTGAAGCTTTCTTT

v_call: TRBV7-9
d_call: NA
j_call: TRBJ1-1
clone_size: NA
cdr3_aa: CASGRGAPNTEAFF
cdr3_nt: TGTGCCAGCGGGCGGGGGGCGCCGAACACTGAAGCTTTCTTT

v_call: TRBV4-1
d_call: NA
j_call: TRBJ1-4
clone_size: NA
cdr3_aa: CASRPGGPNEKLFF
cdr3_nt: TGCGCCAGCCGCCCCGGGGGGCCTAATGAAAAACTGTTTTTT

v_call: TRBV6-6
d_call: TRBD1
j_call: TRBJ2-7
clone_size: NA
cdr3_aa: CASRSTGASYEQYF
cdr3_nt: TGTGCCAGCAGGTCGACAGGGGCTTCCTACGAGCAGTACTTC

v_call: TRBV7-2
d_call: TRBD2
j_call: TRBJ2-3
clone_size: NA
cdr3_aa: CASSNWTSGDTDTQYF
cdr3_nt: TGTGCCAGCAGCAATTGGACTAGCGGGGACACAGATACGCAGTATTTT

v_call: TRBV27
d_call: TRBD2
j_call: TRBJ2-3
clone_size: NA
cdr3_aa: CASSPGLAGGYYTDTQYF
cdr3_nt: TGTGCCAGCAGTCCGGGACTAGCGGGAGGCTATTATACAGATACGCAGTATTTT

v_call: TRBV5-5
d_call: NA
j_call: TRBJ2-1
clone_size: few
cdr3_aa: CASSLEGPSSYNEQFF
cdr3_nt: TGTGCCAGCAGCTTGGAGGGGCCCAGCTCCTACAATGAGCAGTTCTTC

v_call: TRBV2
d_call: NA
j_call: TRBJ1-2
clone_size: few
cdr3_aa: CASSDGGGFRSGYTF
cdr3_nt: TGTGCCAGCAGTGATGGTGGGGGCTTTCGGTCGGGCTACACCTTC

v_call: TRBV20-1
d_call: NA
j_call: TRBJ1-3
clone_size: NA
cdr3_aa: CSAYNGNTIYF
cdr3_nt: TGCAGTGCTTACAACGGAAACACCATATATTTT

v_call: TRBV28
d_call: NA
j_call: TRBJ1-6
clone_size: once
cdr3_aa: CATGVLTNSPLHF
cdr3_nt: TGTGCCACAGGGGTCTTGACTAATTCACCCCTCCACTTT

v_call: TRBV2
d_call: TRBD1
j_call: TRBJ2-7
clone_size: NA
cdr3_aa: CASRLLLTGSHEQYF
cdr3_nt: TGTGCCAGCAGACTTCTATTGACAGGGTCCCACGAGCAGTACTTC

v_call: TRBV7-9
d_call: TRBD1
j_call: TRBJ2-2
clone_size: NA
cdr3_aa: CASSGQGATGELFF
cdr3_nt: TGTGCCAGCAGCGGACAGGGGGCCACCGGGGAGCTGTTTTTT

v_call: TRBV19
d_call: NA
j_call: TRBJ2-3
clone_size: NA
cdr3_aa: CASSGTASTDTQYF
cdr3_nt: TGTGCCAGTAGCGGGACTGCCAGCACAGATACGCAGTATTTT

v_call: TRBV3-1/TRBV3-2
d_call: NA
j_call: TRBJ2-5
clone_size: NA
cdr3_aa: CASSQREWETQYF
cdr3_nt: TGTGCCAGCAGCCAAAGGGAGTGGGAGACCCAGTACTTC

v_call: TRBV2
d_call: NA
j_call: TRBJ1-5
clone_size: NA
cdr3_aa: CASSDPPLWGAQHF
cdr3_nt: TGTGCCAGCAGTGACCCCCCCCTGTGGGGGGCCCAGCATTTT

v_call: TRBV5-4
d_call: TRBD1
j_call: TRBJ1-4
clone_size: NA
cdr3_aa: CASSLRRDSGEKLFF
cdr3_nt: TGTGCCAGCAGCCTCCGTCGGGACAGTGGGGAAAAACTGTTTTTT

v_call: TRBV28
d_call: TRBD1
j_call: TRBJ1-5
clone_size: NA
cdr3_aa: CASSHQGASNQPQHF
cdr3_nt: TGTGCCAGCAGTCACCAGGGGGCGAGCAATCAGCCCCAGCATTTT

v_call: TRBV18
d_call: NA
j_call: TRBJ2-5
clone_size: NA
cdr3_aa: CASSPPNSQETQYF
cdr3_nt: TGTGCCAGCTCACCACCGAACAGCCAAGAGACCCAGTACTTC

v_call: TRBV28
d_call: TRBD1
j_call: TRBJ2-7
clone_size: NA
cdr3_aa: CASREEEGARFEQYF
cdr3_nt: TGTGCCAGCAGGGAGGAAGAGGGGGCTAGGTTCGAGCAGTACTTC

v_call: TRBV18
d_call: TRBD1
j_call: TRBJ1-4
clone_size: NA
cdr3_aa: CASSRGTGSNEKLFF
cdr3_nt: TGTGCCAGCTCACGGGGGACAGGATCTAATGAAAAACTGTTTTTT

v_call: TRBV4-1
d_call: NA
j_call: TRBJ2-6
clone_size: NA
cdr3_aa: CASSPSAAGAQGANVLTF
cdr3_nt: TGCGCCAGCAGCCCCTCGGCGGCGGGGGCGCAGGGGGCCAACGTCCTGACTTTC

v_call: TRBV24-1
d_call: NA
j_call: TRBJ1-1
clone_size: once
cdr3_aa: CATSAQAGMVFF
cdr3_nt: TGTGCCACCAGTGCCCAGGCCGGGATGGTTTTCTTT

v_call: TRBV28
d_call: TRBD2
j_call: TRBJ2-2
clone_size: NA
cdr3_aa: CGTTTSGGNTGELFF
cdr3_nt: TGTGGTACGACAACTAGCGGGGGGAACACCGGGGAGCTGTTTTTT

v_call: TRBV5-1
d_call: TRBD2
j_call: TRBJ2-5
clone_size: NA
cdr3_aa: CASSLVASGRQETQYF
cdr3_nt: TGCGCCAGCAGCTTGGTAGCTAGCGGGAGACAAGAGACCCAGTACTTC